A selection of T cell receptor beta chains follows, all from one sample in a study of radiation and T cells in renal cell carcinoma. The repertoire was sequenced with immunoSEQ multiplex PCR; TCRdb's copy has only in-frame clones and lacks some. The sample records 10,000 to 15,000 clones, around a third being singletons. The material was tumor tissue, obtained from a patient whose treatment included radiotherapy and nephrectomy. These receptors were collected from a man in his sixties with renal cell carcinoma. CDR3s leave out the opening cysteine and the closing phenylalanine or tryptophan. D genes are given only for firm matches. Clone sizes are given selectively: once, few, many, or a class where the clone is expanded.

clone_size d_call j_call v_call cdr3_aa
NA NA TRBJ1-2 TRBV6-5 ASSYPMGSGVFGYT
NA NA TRBJ2-7 TRBV29-1 SVEEGARYEQY
NA NA TRBJ1-4 TRBV30 AWSVGGESEKLF
NA TRBD2 TRBJ2-1 TRBV5-1 ASSFVAGAYNEQF
few NA TRBJ1-2 TRBV4-1 ASSQAAGENYGYT
NA NA TRBJ2-2 TRBV5-5 ASSIRVVGELF
NA NA TRBJ2-1 TRBV4-3 ASSQTLGYNEQF
medium-sized NA TRBJ2-2 TRBV30 AWNEGLGTGELF
large TRBD1 TRBJ2-7 TRBV30 AWSTGTGKDEQY
NA NA TRBJ1-2 TRBV15 ATSIGGAHYGYT
many NA TRBJ2-3 TRBV6-1 ASSELRAASGDTQY
NA TRBD1 TRBJ1-1 TRBV23-1 ASSQSDPRGQTEAF
few TRBD2 TRBJ2-3 TRBV29-1 SVEDRLAGGGGSTDTQY
NA NA TRBJ2-3 TRBV6-5 ASSYSTRGDTQY
few NA TRBJ1-5 TRBV7-8 ASSPGKGGWGGPQH
NA TRBD2 TRBJ2-3 TRBV29-1 SVASGRADGTDTQY
NA TRBD1 TRBJ1-2 TRBV5-1 ASSLWTGDGYT
few NA TRBJ1-2 TRBV6-5 ASSYRANYGYT
NA NA TRBJ2-3 TRBV5-1 ASRAGFTDTQY
few NA TRBJ1-2 TRBV27 ASSFGGVYGYT
few TRBD1 TRBJ1-5 TRBV7-2 ASSLTGSNQPQH
few TRBD2 TRBJ2-5 TRBV30 AAGPGLAGLETQY
NA NA TRBJ1-5 TRBV30 AWSGGNQPQH
few NA TRBJ1-4 TRBV27 ASSSYRQNEKLF
few TRBD1 TRBJ1-1 TRBV19 ASSPRQGTNTEAF
few NA TRBJ1-3 TRBV9 ASSVGNTIY
NA TRBD2 TRBJ2-1 TRBV18 ASSPLAGINEQF
NA TRBD1 TRBJ2-1 TRBV4-3 ASSQEGRGWAGGEYNEQF
NA NA TRBJ2-2 TRBV5-5 ASSSSPQNTGELF
NA NA TRBJ1-6 TRBV30 AWSGAVPVANSPLH
NA NA TRBJ2-5 TRBV14 ASSPFMGGRAETQY
NA NA TRBJ2-3 TRBV9 ASSVFGGSPSTDTQY
NA TRBD2 TRBJ2-2 TRBV10-3 AISESLGLADSLNTGELF
NA TRBD2 TRBJ2-1 TRBV30 AWSKLAGGKGDEQF
NA TRBD2 TRBJ2-3 TRBV18 ASSPLAGSTDTQY
medium-sized NA TRBJ2-5 TRBV5-1 ASSLAGSRTQY
NA NA TRBJ1-3 TRBV30 AWSVAYSGNTIY
NA NA TRBJ2-1 TRBV9 ASSLRNEQF
NA NA TRBJ2-5 TRBV6-6 ASSSPGIWETQY
many NA TRBJ2-6 TRBV30 ATRDPSGANVLT
medium-sized NA TRBJ2-1 TRBV11-2 ASSLVPYNEQF
once TRBD2 TRBJ2-2 TRBV5-1 ASSLDAGGGELF
NA NA TRBJ2-3 TRBV9 ASSPPTDTQY
NA NA TRBJ1-2 TRBV7-9 ASSLTRGAGYT